These 32 T cell receptor beta chains were all obtained from the same sample, sequenced in a study of early T cells in non-severe SARS-CoV-2 infection. Each CDR3 protein is one row after TCRdb ran MiXCR on the 5' RACE reads. The data hold approximately 75,000 distinct CDR3 sequences, with 14% observed a single time. Sequencing used whole blood, obtained at baseline. Receptor source: an adult who was a healthcare worker with PCR-confirmed SARS-CoV-2 infection or an uninfected control (not recorded which).

The CDR3 loop is CASSLQGSSVVRTDTQYF. The CDR3 coding sequence is TGTGCCAGCAGTCTACAGGGGTCTTCGGTTGTAAGAACAGATACGCAGTATTTT. This chain uses TRBV6-1 with TRBJ2-3; 7 bases match TRBD1. The CDR3 covers 18 residues. Germline CDR1 reads MNHNS; CDR2 reads SASEGT. With 5 bases clipped from V and 3 bases from J, the junction kept 17 bases outside the gene matches.

This clonotype was counted ten times or more. This chain connects TRBV28 to TRBJ1-2; weak D call: TRBD1 (5 bases). V gave up 5 bases and J gave up 1 base, with 14 bases separating them. The CDR3 consists of 15 residues. Germline CDR1 reads MDHEN; CDR2 reads SYDVKM. As DNA, the CDR3 is TGTGCCAGCAGTACAACCTTCAGGGTTAACTATGGCTACACCTTC. Its translation: CASSTTFRVNYGYTF.

This clonotype was seen a handful of times. The CDR3 DNA reads TGTGCCAGCAGCTTAGAAACCTACAGGTTCTCTGGGGCCAACGTCCTGACTTTC. This translates into CASSLETYRFSGANVLTF. The chain uses TRBV7-9 and TRBJ2-6; D possibly corresponds to TRBD1 (5 bases). The V gene lost 1 base and the J gene lost 0 bases, with 13 bases spanning the gap. CDR1 and CDR2 from the germline V gene are SEHNR and FQNEAQ (reference sequence). This CDR3 spans 18 amino acids.

The chain recombines TRBV2 with TRBJ2-2, with D perhaps matching TRBD2 (6 bases). Trimming shortened V by 8 bases and J by 6 bases, and 13 bases separated the two germline ends. The CDR3 is 13 residues long. Germline CDR1 reads SNHLY; CDR2 reads FYNNEI. The CDR3 DNA follows: TGTGCCAGCCGGCCGGGAGTGTCCGGGGAGCTGTTTTTT. It encodes CASRPGVSGELFF.

The chain combines TRBV6-6 with TRBJ2-7, with a possible D match to TRBD2 (6 bases). Germline values: CDR1 MNHNY, CDR2 SVGAGI (reference sequence). V lost 5 bases to trimming and J lost 0 bases, with 14 bases between them. The CDR3 has 15 residues. In DNA form, the CDR3 reads TGTGCCAGCAGTAAACTAGCCCAGAGCTCCTACGAGCAGTACTTC. This translates into CASSKLAQSSYEQYF.

This clonotype was observed a few times. The rearrangement joins TRBV12-2 to TRBJ2-1; no check of the table's D call, TRBD2, against the DNA was made. TRBV12-2 is annotated as a pseudogene. This CDR3 has 17 residues. CDR3 bases: TGTGCAAGTCGCCTCTACCCTAGCGGGAGTCCCCACAATGAGCAGTTCTTC. Protein product: CASRLYPSGSPHNEQFF.

This clonotype was observed many times. This rearrangement joins TRBV3-1 to TRBJ2-1, with 10 bases fitting TRBD2. The CDR3 covers 15 residues. Germline V gene lookup returns CDR1 LGHDT and CDR2 YNNKEL (reference sequence). With 3 bases clipped from V and 6 bases from J, the junction kept 5 bases outside the gene matches. The CDR3 DNA reads as TGTGCCAGCAGCCAGCTAGCGGGAGCGGTCAATGAGCAGTTCTTC. Amino acid sequence: CASSQLAGAVNEQFF.

This clonotype was recorded at least ten times. The CDR3 nucleotides are TGTGCCAGCAGTGAAGGCGGGAGGGCCAGGGACACCGGGGAGCTGTTTTTT. Protein: CASSEGGRARDTGELFF. The gene calls are TRBV6-4 and TRBJ2-2, with 9 positions matching TRBD2. This CDR3 contains 17 residues. The V segment lost 3 bases and the J segment 3 bases; nucleotides outside the gene matches: 8. The V gene's germline CDR1 is MRHNA and CDR2 SNTAGT.

In its sample, this clonotype was seen once. The rearrangement uses TRBV9 and TRBJ2-1; D may be TRBD1 or TRBD2 (6 bases each). V was trimmed by 4 bases and J by 6 bases, leaving 14 bases between them. This CDR3 contains 14 residues. Germline V gene lookup returns CDR1 SGDLS and CDR2 YYNGEE. The CDR3 here is CASSPRGQRNEQFF. The CDR3 DNA is TGTGCCAGCAGCCCACGGGGGCAACGCAATGAGCAGTTCTTC.

This clonotype was detected many times. The chain is built from TRBV20-1 and TRBJ2-3; D unresolved. The CDR3 totals 12 residues. CDR1 and CDR2 (germline): DFQATT, SNEGSKA (reference sequence). This CDR3 is CSIDIYTDTQYF. CDR3 nucleotide sequence: TGCAGCATCGATATATACACAGATACGCAGTATTTT.

This clonotype was seen more than once but under ten times. The CDR3 loop is CASSLHSGNTIYF. The CDR3 DNA is TGTGCCAGCAGCTTACACAGTGGAAACACCATATATTTT. V is TRBV11-3 and J is TRBJ1-3; D ambiguous. The CDR3 contains 13 residues. V lost 2 bases and J 3 bases, leaving 5 bases between the germline ends. Germline values: CDR1 SGHNT, CDR2 YENEEA.

This chain uses TRBV7-6 with TRBJ2-5; 12 nucleotides agree with TRBD1. The CDR3 length is 16 residues. Germline loops: CDR1 SGHVS, CDR2 FNYEAQ. The trim removed 0 bases at V and 4 bases at J, leaving 3 bases unmatched. CDR3: CASSLAGQGAGETQYF. The CDR3 DNA sequence: TGTGCCAGCAGCTTAGCGGGACAGGGGGCAGGAGAGACCCAGTACTTC.

This clonotype was recorded a few times. The chain joins TRBV6-5 to TRBJ1-4; D remains unclear. The ends were cut back, 6 bases at V and 3 bases at J, with 14 bases in the middle. Germline V lookup: CDR1 MNHEY, CDR2 SVGAGI. This CDR3 is built from 15 residues. The CDR3, as DNA: TGTGCCAGCAGAAGCCCCGCGGGCTCTAATGAAAAACTGTTTTTT. This sequence encodes CASRSPAGSNEKLFF.

The V call is TRBV7-3, the J call TRBJ2-3; 12 bases map to TRBD2. Germline CDR1 SGHTA, CDR2 FQGTGA. The V and J ends lost 2 bases and 2 bases, in that order; junction bases with no gene match: 2. The CDR3 covers 16 residues. The CDR3 sequence: CASSLLAGGPTDTQYF. In DNA, the CDR3 is TGTGCCAGCAGCTTACTAGCGGGAGGGCCCACAGATACGCAGTATTTT.

The CDR3 loop is CASSSRTGRGTEAFF. The CDR3 nucleotides are TGTGCCAGCTCATCAAGAACAGGGAGGGGCACTGAAGCTTTCTTT. J is TRBJ1-1 and V is TRBV18; D is possibly TRBD1 (6 bases). Germline CDR1 KGHSH, CDR2 LQKENI. V was trimmed by 5 bases and J by 4 bases, leaving 17 bases between them. This CDR3 contains 15 residues. Looking up the rest from reference TRBV18 and TRBJ1-1 gives the full variable domain: NAGVMQNPRHLVRRRGQEARLRCSPMKGHSHVYWYRQLPEEGLKFMVYLQKENIIDESGMPKERFSAEFPKEGPSILRIQQVVRGDSAAYFCASSSRTGRGTEAFFGQGTRLTVV.

The J gene is TRBJ2-2, the V gene TRBV27, with D maybe TRBD2 (6 bases). This CDR3 comprises 17 residues. CDR1 is MNHEY, CDR2 SMNVEV, per germline (reference sequence). V was cut by 3 bases and J by 9 bases, with 23 bases left in between. Written as DNA, the CDR3 is TGTGCCAGCAGTTTTAGGACTATGGCAGCTCTAAACCGGGAGCTGTTTTTT. Encoded protein: CASSFRTMAALNRELFF.

The chain couples TRBV7-3 to TRBJ2-1; 10 bases match TRBD1. The CDR3 has 16 amino acids. The V gene's germline CDR1 is SGHTA and CDR2 FQGTGA. Trimming cost V 4 bases and J 7 bases; bases outside gene matches: 10. As DNA, the CDR3 is TGTGCCAGCAGCTCTACCCGGGACAGGGGAGATAATGAGCAGTTCTTC. As protein: CASSSTRDRGDNEQFF.

The chain couples TRBV29-1 to TRBJ1-3; D is ambiguous. This CDR3 comprises 15 residues. Trimming took off 6 bases at V and 0 bases at J, with 15 bases between the two ends. CDR1 and CDR2 from the germline V gene are SQVTM and ANQGSEA. The CDR3 loop reads CSVSRSGPSGNTIYF. The CDR3 DNA follows: TGCAGCGTGAGTAGATCCGGACCCTCTGGAAACACCATATATTTT. Full variable domain (rest looked up from reference TRBV29-1 and TRBJ1-3): SAVISQKPSRDICQRGTSLTIQCQVDSQVTMMFWYRQQPGQSLTLIATANQGSEATYESGFVIDKFPISRPNLTFSTLTVSNMSPEDSSIYLCSVSRSGPSGNTIYFGEGSWLTVV.

This clonotype was seen repeatedly, ten times or more. The chain employs TRBV19 and TRBJ1-5; 7 positions agree with TRBD1. Losses at the gene ends were 5 bases for V and 5 bases for J; bases not matched to a gene: 6. CDR1 LNHDA and CDR2 SQIVND come from the germline V gene (reference sequence). This CDR3 spans 14 amino acids. The CDR3 DNA reads as TGTGCCAGTAGTGCTGGGACAGCCCATCAGCCCCAGCATTTT. Its translation: CASSAGTAHQPQHF.

Only a few counts were recorded for this clonotype. V is TRBV20-1 and J is TRBJ2-7; 9 positions agree with TRBD2. Germline CDR1 is DFQATT and CDR2 is SNEGSKA (reference sequence). Trimming removed 2 bases from V and 9 bases from J; junction bases left unmatched: 5. The CDR3 contains 12 residues. CDR3 region: CSARISGSGQYF. The CDR3, as DNA: TGCAGTGCTAGAATTAGCGGGAGCGGGCAGTACTTC.

The CDR3 here is CASSLGGGLSNQPQHF. In nucleotides, the CDR3 is TGTGCCAGCAGTTTGGGAGGGGGCTTGAGCAATCAGCCCCAGCATTTT. This chain links TRBV27 with TRBJ1-5; the match to TRBD1 covers 7 bases. Germline trimming cut 3 bases from V and 1 base from J; bases unmatched to any gene: 6. The CDR3 sequence is 16 residues long. Germline values: CDR1 MNHEY, CDR2 SMNVEV (reference sequence).

The gene calls are TRBV4-2 and TRBJ2-7, with D perhaps matching TRBD2 (5 bases). V lost 2 bases to trimming and J lost 3 bases, with 20 bases between them. The CDR3 totals 17 residues. From germline, CDR1 is LGHNA and CDR2 YNFKEQ. The CDR3 region has the DNA TGTGCCAGCAGCCAACAGGACTCAGCCCTGAGGAGCTACGAGCAGTACTTC. Its protein product is CASSQQDSALRSYEQYF.

The chain couples TRBV20-1 to TRBJ2-7; unclear D gene. V was clipped by 7 bases and J by 3 bases, with 10 bases between them. The germline V gene has CDR1 DFQATT and CDR2 SNEGSKA (reference sequence). This CDR3 contains 11 residues. The CDR3 spells CSGAALYEQYF. DNA for the CDR3: TGCAGTGGCGCAGCCCTCTACGAGCAGTACTTC.

This chain connects TRBV12-3 or TRBV12-4 to TRBJ1-6; D is unresolved. The ends were cut back, 6 bases at V and 0 bases at J, with 9 bases in the middle. The CDR3 contains 15 residues. CDR3 nucleotide sequence: TGTGCCAGCAGCCGGGTCGCCTCCTATAATTCACCCCTCCACTTT. Translated: CASSRVASYNSPLHF.

The gene calls are TRBV6-1 and TRBJ1-5, with D possibly being TRBD1 (5 bases). V lost 2 bases and J 0 bases, leaving 11 bases between the germline ends. The germline V gene encodes CDR1 MNHNS and CDR2 SASEGT. The CDR3 has 16 amino acids. This chain's CDR3 is CASSESDSYSNQPQHF. The CDR3 nucleotides read TGTGCCAGCAGTGAAAGCGACAGCTATAGCAATCAGCCCCAGCATTTT.

This clonotype has a count of ten or more. The chain carries TRBV7-2 and TRBJ2-3; no firm D call. Trimming shortened V by 5 bases and J by 6 bases, and 9 bases separated the two germline ends. Germline V gives CDR1 SGHTA, CDR2 FQGNSA. The length of the CDR3 is 12 residues. The CDR3: CASSLSRDTQYF. Written as DNA, the CDR3 is TGTGCCAGCAGCCTCAGTAGGGATACGCAGTATTTT.

This clonotype was seen repeatedly, ten times or more. The CDR3 coding sequence is TGCAGTGCTAGGGACGTTGAGCAGTTCTTC. Protein: CSARDVEQFF. The chain recombines TRBV20-1 with TRBJ2-1, with unresolved D. CDR3 length equals 10 residues. With 3 bases removed from V and 9 bases from J, the gap between germline ends came to 6 bases. The germline V gene has CDR1 DFQATT and CDR2 SNEGSKA (reference sequence).

The chain recombines TRBV11-2 with TRBJ1-1; D might be TRBD1 (6 bases). V was cut by 8 bases and J by 4 bases, with 11 bases left in between. CDR3 length equals 12 residues. CDR1 and CDR2 (germline): SGHAT, FQNNGV. CDR3 nucleotide sequence: TGTGCCAGCGGGGGGCTTACCACTGAAGCTTTCTTT. This sequence encodes CASGGLTTEAFF.

The chain uses TRBV7-9 and TRBJ1-3; no clear D. The ends were cut back, 4 bases at V and 4 bases at J, with 11 bases in the middle. This CDR3 comprises 14 residues. Germline CDR1 and CDR2: SEHNR and FQNEAQ (reference sequence). The CDR3 reads CASSSPRLGNTIYF. The CDR3 DNA follows: TGTGCCAGCAGCTCTCCTCGACTCGGAAACACCATATATTTT.

This clonotype was observed a handful of times. The V and J genes are TRBV30 and TRBJ1-6, with D uncertain. CDR3 length: 15 amino acids. In germline, CDR1 is GTSNPN, CDR2 SVGIG (reference sequence). V lost 2 bases and J 6 bases, leaving 14 bases between the germline ends. This CDR3 reads CAWSRDLTPNSPLHF. The CDR3 region has the DNA TGTGCCTGGAGTCGTGATTTGACACCTAATTCACCCCTCCACTTT. Supplemented by reference TRBV30 and TRBJ1-6, the full variable domain reads SQTIHQWPATLVQPVGSPLSLECTVEGTSNPNLYWYRQAAGRGLQLLFYSVGIGQISSEVPQNLSASRPQDRQFILSSKKLLLSDSGFYLCAWSRDLTPNSPLHFGNGTRLTVT.

The chain has TRBV11-2 and TRBJ2-2; D is unclear. Trimming removed 5 bases from V and 1 base from J, with 8 bases in between. The CDR3 sequence is 14 residues long. CDR1 and CDR2 from the germline V gene are SGHAT and FQNNGV. CDR3 bases: TGTGCCAGCAGCAAAGCCAGGAACACCGGGGAGCTGTTTTTT. It yields the protein CASSKARNTGELFF.

This clonotype was counted only a few times. The gene calls are TRBV20-1 and TRBJ2-1; the D call may be TRBD1 or TRBD2 (5 bases each). Trimming removed 0 bases from V and 2 bases from J, with 11 bases in between. CDR3 length equals 15 residues. From germline, CDR1 is DFQATT and CDR2 SNEGSKA (reference sequence). The CDR3 sequence: CSARDPGTTYNEQFF. The CDR3 nucleotides are TGCAGTGCTAGAGATCCAGGGACCACCTACAATGAGCAGTTCTTC.